This section outlines one TCR beta chain sequence together with its context. Original processing methods: Amplifying reference gene primers gave estimates of nucleated cell counts. Profiled with immunoSEQ multiplex PCR; TCRdb holds only in-frame clones, not every one. V, J and clone size reflect that table, while D and trimming were determined from the DNA. The data contain about 210,000 clones, 75% to 85% of them singletons. The sample comes from a study of blood T cell repertoires in COVID-19. On the study more broadly: Samples representing acute and convalescent COVID-19 were sourced from the United States, Italy and Spain.

The germline V gene has CDR1 GTSNPN and CDR2 SVGIG (reference sequence). V lost 2 bases and J lost 4; bases outside the gene matches: 10. The CDR3 spans 15 residues. Seattle participants joined during active infection and were tracked over time. The chain recombines TRBV30 with TRBJ1-2, with 7 nucleotides matching TRBD1. What was sequenced was peripheral blood. The receptor was derived from a man aged 45-65 years with COVID-19, enrolled during active disease. CDR3 in amino acids: CAWSREGARSYGYTF. CDR3 nucleotide sequence: TGTGCCTGGAGTCGAGAGGGGGCGCGTAGCTATGGCTACACCTTC.